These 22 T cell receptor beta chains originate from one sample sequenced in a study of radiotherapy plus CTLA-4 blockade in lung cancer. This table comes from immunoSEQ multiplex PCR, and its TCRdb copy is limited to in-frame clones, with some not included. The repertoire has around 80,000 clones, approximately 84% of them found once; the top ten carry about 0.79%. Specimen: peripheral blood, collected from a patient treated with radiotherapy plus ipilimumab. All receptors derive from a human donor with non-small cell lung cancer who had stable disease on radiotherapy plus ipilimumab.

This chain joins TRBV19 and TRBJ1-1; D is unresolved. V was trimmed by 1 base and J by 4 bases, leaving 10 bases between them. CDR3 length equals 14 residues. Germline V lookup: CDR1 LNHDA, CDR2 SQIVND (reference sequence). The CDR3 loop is CASSIGLKATEAFF. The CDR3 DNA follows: TGTGCCAGTAGTATAGGGCTGAAGGCCACTGAAGCTTTCTTT.

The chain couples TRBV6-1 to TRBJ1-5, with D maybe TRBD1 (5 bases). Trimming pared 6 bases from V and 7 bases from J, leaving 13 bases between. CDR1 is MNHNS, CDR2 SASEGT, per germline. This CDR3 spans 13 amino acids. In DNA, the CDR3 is TGTGCCAGCAGAGACGGGACTAACCAGCCCCAGCATTTT. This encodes CASRDGTNQPQHF.

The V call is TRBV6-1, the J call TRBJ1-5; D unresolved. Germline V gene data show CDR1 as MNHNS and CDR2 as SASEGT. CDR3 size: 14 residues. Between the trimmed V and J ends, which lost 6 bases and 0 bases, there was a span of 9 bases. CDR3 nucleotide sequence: TGTGCCAGCAGGACCGGTTATAGCAATCAGCCCCAGCATTTT. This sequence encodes CASRTGYSNQPQHF.

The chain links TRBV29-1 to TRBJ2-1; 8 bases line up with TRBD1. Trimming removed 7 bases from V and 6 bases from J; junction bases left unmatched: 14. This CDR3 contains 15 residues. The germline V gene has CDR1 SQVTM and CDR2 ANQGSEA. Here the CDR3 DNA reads TGCAGCGCTGGGGGCGGGACAGGAGAACCCAATGAGCAGTTCTTC. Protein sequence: CSAGGGTGEPNEQFF.

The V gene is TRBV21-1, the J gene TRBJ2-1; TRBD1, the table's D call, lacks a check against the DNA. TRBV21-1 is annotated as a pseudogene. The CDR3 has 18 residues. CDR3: CASSPQHGRGQESDEQFF. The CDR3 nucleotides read TGTGCCAGCAGCCCCCAGCACGGCAGGGGGCAAGAGTCTGATGAGCAGTTCTTC.

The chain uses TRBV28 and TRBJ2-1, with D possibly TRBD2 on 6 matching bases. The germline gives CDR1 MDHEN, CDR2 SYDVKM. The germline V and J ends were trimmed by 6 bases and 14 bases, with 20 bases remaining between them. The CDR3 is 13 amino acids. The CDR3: CASSSPPGLRKFF. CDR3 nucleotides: TGTGCCAGCAGCTCCCCTCCGGGACTCCGAAAGTTCTTC.

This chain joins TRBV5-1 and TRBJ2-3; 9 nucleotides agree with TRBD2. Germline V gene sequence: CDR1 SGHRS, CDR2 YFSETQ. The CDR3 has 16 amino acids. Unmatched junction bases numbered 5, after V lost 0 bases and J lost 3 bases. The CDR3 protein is CASSLGQGLATDTQYF. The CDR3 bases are TGCGCCAGCAGCTTGGGGCAGGGACTAGCAACAGATACGCAGTATTTT. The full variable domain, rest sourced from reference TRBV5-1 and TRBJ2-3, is KAGVTQTPRYLIKTRGQQVTLSCSPISGHRSVSWYQQTPGQGLQFLFEYFSETQRNKGNFPGRFSGRQFSNSRSEMNVSTLELGDSALYLCASSLGQGLATDTQYFGPGTRLTVL.

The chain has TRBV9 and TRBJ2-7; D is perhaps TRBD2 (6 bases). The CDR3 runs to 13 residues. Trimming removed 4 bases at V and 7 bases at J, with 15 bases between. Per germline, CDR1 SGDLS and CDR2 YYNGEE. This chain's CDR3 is CASSQDPAGEQYF. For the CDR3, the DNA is TGTGCCAGCAGCCAAGACCCTGCGGGGGAGCAGTACTTC.

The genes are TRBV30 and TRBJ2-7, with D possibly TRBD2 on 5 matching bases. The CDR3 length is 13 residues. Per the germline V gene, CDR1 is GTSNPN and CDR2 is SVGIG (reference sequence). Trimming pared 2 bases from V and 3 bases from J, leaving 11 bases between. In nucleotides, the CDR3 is TGTGCCTGGAGTCCGGGTGGACTCTACGAGCAGTACTTC. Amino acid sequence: CAWSPGGLYEQYF.

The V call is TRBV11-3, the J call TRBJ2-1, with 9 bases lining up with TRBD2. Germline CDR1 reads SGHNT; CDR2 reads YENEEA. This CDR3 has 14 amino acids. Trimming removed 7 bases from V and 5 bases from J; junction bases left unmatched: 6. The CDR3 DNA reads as TGTGCCAGCACCCCTAGCGGGACGCACAATGAGCAGTTCTTC. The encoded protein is CASTPSGTHNEQFF.

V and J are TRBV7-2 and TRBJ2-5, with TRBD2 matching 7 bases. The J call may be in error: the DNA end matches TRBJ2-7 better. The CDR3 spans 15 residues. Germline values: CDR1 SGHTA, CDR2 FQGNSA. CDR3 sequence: CASSLEAGSSYEQYF. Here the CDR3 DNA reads TGTGCCAGCAGCTTGGAAGCGGGGAGCTCCTACGAGCAGTACTTC.

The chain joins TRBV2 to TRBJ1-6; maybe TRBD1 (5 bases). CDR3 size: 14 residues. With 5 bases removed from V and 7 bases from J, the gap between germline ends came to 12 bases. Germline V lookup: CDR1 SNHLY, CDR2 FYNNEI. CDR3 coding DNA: TGTGCCAGCAGTCCCGACAGTACCAATTCACCCCTCCACTTT. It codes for CASSPDSTNSPLHF.

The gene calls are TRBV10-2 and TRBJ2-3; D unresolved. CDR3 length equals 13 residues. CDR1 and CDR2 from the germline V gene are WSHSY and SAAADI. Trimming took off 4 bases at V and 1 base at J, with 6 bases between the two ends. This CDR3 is CASSGVRTDTQYF. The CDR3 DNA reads TGCGCCAGCAGTGGAGTGCGCACAGATACGCAGTATTTT.

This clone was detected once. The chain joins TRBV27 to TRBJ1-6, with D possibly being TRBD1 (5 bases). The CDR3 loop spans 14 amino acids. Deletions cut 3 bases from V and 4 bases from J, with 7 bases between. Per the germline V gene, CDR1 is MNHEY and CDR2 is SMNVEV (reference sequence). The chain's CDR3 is CASSFGGYNSPLHF. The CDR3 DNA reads TGTGCCAGCAGTTTTGGGGGGTATAATTCACCCCTCCACTTT.

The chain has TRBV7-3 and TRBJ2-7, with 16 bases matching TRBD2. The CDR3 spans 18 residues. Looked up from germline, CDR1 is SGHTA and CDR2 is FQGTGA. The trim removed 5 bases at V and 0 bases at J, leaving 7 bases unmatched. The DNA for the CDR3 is TGTGCCAGCAGCCTGGGACTAGCGGGAGGGCCGGGCTCCTACGAGCAGTACTTC. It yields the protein CASSLGLAGGPGSYEQYF.

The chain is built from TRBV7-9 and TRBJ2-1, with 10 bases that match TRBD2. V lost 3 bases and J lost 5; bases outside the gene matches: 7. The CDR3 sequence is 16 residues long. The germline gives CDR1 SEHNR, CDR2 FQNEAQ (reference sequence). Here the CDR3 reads CASSFSGRSAHNEQFF. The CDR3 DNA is TGTGCCAGCAGCTTTAGCGGGAGGTCTGCCCACAATGAGCAGTTCTTC.

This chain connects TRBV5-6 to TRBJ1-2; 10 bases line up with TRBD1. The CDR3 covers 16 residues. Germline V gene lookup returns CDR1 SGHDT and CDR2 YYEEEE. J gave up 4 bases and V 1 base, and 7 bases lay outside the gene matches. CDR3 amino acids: CASSLRPGQGLYGYTF. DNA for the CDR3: TGTGCCAGCAGCTTGCGGCCGGGACAGGGGCTCTATGGCTACACCTTC.

CDR3 sequence (DNA): TGTGCCAGCAGGGACTGGGGCTCCTACGAGCAGTACTTC. Translating gives CASRDWGSYEQYF. The chain couples TRBV6-1 to TRBJ2-7, with a tentative D call TRBD2 (5 bases). The V gene lost 6 bases and the J gene lost 0 bases, with 9 bases spanning the gap. The germline gives CDR1 MNHNS, CDR2 SASEGT. CDR3 length equals 13 residues.

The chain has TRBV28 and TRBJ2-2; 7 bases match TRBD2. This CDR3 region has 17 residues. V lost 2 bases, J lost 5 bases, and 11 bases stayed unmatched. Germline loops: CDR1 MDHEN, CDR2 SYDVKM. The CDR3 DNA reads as TGTGCCAGCAGTTTAAGCTTTGGGGAGGGCTATACCGGGGAGCTGTTTTTT. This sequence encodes CASSLSFGEGYTGELFF. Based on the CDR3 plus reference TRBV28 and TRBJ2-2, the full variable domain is DVKVTQSSRYLVKRTGEKVFLECVQDMDHENMFWYRQDPGLGLRLIYFSYDVKMKEKGDIPEGYSVSREKKERFSLILESASTNQTSMYLCASSLSFGEGYTGELFFGEGSRLTVL.

CDR3 DNA sequence: TGTGCCAGCAGTTCAGGGTTGGATCAGCCCCAGCATTTT. Residues: CASSSGLDQPQHF. This sequence joins TRBV6-5 and TRBJ1-5; D might be TRBD1 (5 bases). This CDR3 has 13 amino acids. The ends were cut back, 4 bases at V and 5 bases at J, with 9 bases in the middle. Germline CDR1 and CDR2: MNHEY and SVGAGI.

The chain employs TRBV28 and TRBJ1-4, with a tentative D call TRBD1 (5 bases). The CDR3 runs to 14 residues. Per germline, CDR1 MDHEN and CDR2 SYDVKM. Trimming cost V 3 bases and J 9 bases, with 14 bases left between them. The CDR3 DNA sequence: TGTGCCAGCAGTTTGAGGGCAGGGAATAAAAAACTGTTTTTT. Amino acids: CASSLRAGNKKLFF.

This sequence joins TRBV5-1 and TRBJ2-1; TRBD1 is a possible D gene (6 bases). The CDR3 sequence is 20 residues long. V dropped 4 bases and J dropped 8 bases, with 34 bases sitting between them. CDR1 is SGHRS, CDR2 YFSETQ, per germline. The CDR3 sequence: CASSAEGGSKLLGARHEQFF. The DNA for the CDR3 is TGCGCCAGCAGCGCCGAAGGGGGTTCTAAGCTTCTAGGGGCTCGGCATGAGCAGTTCTTC.